This T cell receptor (beta chain) was captured by sequencing in a study of T cell repertoires in cytomegalovirus infection. V trimming: 2 bases; J trimming: 3 bases; junction bases outside the gene matches: 4. The CDR3 sequence is 15 residues long. Looked up from germline, CDR1 is SEHNR and CDR2 is FQNEAQ (reference sequence). One entry per CDR3 protein results from TCRdb running MiXCR on the reads. The sample carries roughly 350,000 distinct CDR3 sequences, about 35% recorded once. There are a few counts of this clonotype. Its target is not known. Study-level results: It was HLA-C-restricted CMV-specific TCR beta clonotypes that dominated the response ex vivo.

The chain couples TRBV7-9 to TRBJ2-1, with 7 bases aligning to TRBD2. The TCR originated in a human donor in good health (CMV status not recorded). Some clones in this sample may be carry-over from other donors' samples. The material was cultured PBMCs, obtained from culture after CMV antigen stimulation. CDR3 in amino acids: CASSLPLADYNEQFF. CDR3 in DNA: TGTGCCAGCAGCTTACCCCTAGCGGACTACAATGAGCAGTTCTTC.